Presented here are 15 T cell receptor beta chains from one specimen sequenced in a study of response to subunit inactivated influenza vaccine. Using its own MiXCR run on the RT-PCR reads, TCRdb lists one record per CDR3 protein. This table has approximately 500,000 distinct CDR3 sequences, roughly a quarter appearing once. This sample was also put to use in a study of T cells expressing NK-cell markers. From that paper: What made the TCR beta cDNA was 5'RACE template switching with UMIs.

Material: CD4+ T cells sorted from PBMCs, obtained roughly 13 days after vaccination. These receptors all come from a middle-aged man who received an inactivated influenza vaccine.

The chain recombines TRBV14 with TRBJ2-2; 8 bases align to TRBD2. Germline V CDR1 and CDR2: SGHDN, FVKESK. The length of the CDR3 is 15 residues. Germline trimming cut 8 bases from V and 8 bases from J; bases unmatched to any gene: 13. CDR3 sequence: CASGKERGRIGELFF. CDR3 in DNA: TGTGCCAGCGGGAAGGAGCGGGGGCGTATTGGGGAGCTGTTTTTT.

V is TRBV2 and J is TRBJ1-4; D not resolved. The CDR3 spans 15 residues. Germline CDR1 and CDR2: SNHLY and FYNNEI. Trimming removed 1 base from V and 8 bases from J, with 14 bases in between. The CDR3 nucleotides read TGTGCCAGCAGTGAAGGTAGCGGGCTCAACGAAAAACTGTTTTTT. Translation: CASSEGSGLNEKLFF.

This clonotype was recorded at least ten times. The V gene is TRBV12-3 or TRBV12-4, the J gene TRBJ2-1, with 8 bases that match TRBD1. The CDR3 covers 12 residues. The ends lost 5 bases at V and 10 bases at J; junction bases unmatched: 4. This CDR3 is CASSRTGNEQFF. The CDR3 DNA reads TGTGCCAGCAGTCGGACAGGGAACGAGCAGTTCTTC.

The chain links TRBV15 to TRBJ2-5, with D uncertain. Trimming pared 0 bases from V and 5 bases from J, leaving 7 bases between. CDR3 length: 13 residues. Germline V lookup: CDR1 LNHNV, CDR2 YYDKDF (reference sequence). The CDR3 bases are TGTGCCACCAGCAGAGATTTTTGGGAGACCCAGTACTTC. Its protein product is CATSRDFWETQYF. Variable domain in full (rest from reference TRBV15 and TRBJ2-5): DAMVIQNPRYQVTQFGKPVTLSCSQTLNHNVMYWYQQKSSQAPKLLFHYYDKDFNNEADTPDNFQSRRPNTSFCFLDIRSPGLGDTAMYLCATSRDFWETQYFGPGTRLLVL.

The chain uses TRBV7-2 and TRBJ2-7, with D maybe TRBD1 (6 bases). The CDR3 runs to 14 residues. V was cut by 1 base and J by 2 bases, with 9 bases left in between. In germline, CDR1 is SGHTA, CDR2 FQGNSA. Written as DNA, the CDR3 is TGTGCCAGCAGCTTAGGGGGGCTTACCTACGAGCAGTACTTC. The encoded protein is CASSLGGLTYEQYF. The full variable domain, with the rest looked up from reference TRBV7-2 and TRBJ2-7, is GAGVSQSPSNKVTEKGKDVELRCDPISGHTALYWYRQSLGQGLEFLIYFQGNSAPDKSGLPSDRFSAERTGGSVSTLTIQRTQQEDSAVYLCASSLGGLTYEQYFGPGTRLTVT.

The gene calls are TRBV28 and TRBJ2-5; 10 nucleotides agree with TRBD2. The CDR3 length is 15 residues. Germline V gives CDR1 MDHEN, CDR2 SYDVKM. Trimming cost V 8 bases and J 3 bases; bases outside gene matches: 9. This CDR3 is CASASGRGPEETQYF. As DNA, the CDR3 is TGTGCCAGCGCTAGCGGGAGAGGTCCTGAAGAGACCCAGTACTTC.

This clonotype occurred a few times. J is TRBJ1-1 and V is TRBV20-1; TRBD1 is a possible D gene (5 bases). Germline lookup yields CDR1 DFQATT and CDR2 SNEGSKA (reference sequence). The CDR3 extends over 10 amino acids. V lost 6 bases to trimming and J lost 3 bases, with 5 bases between them. The CDR3 DNA reads TGCAGTGCCAGGGACACTGAAGCTTTCTTT. Residues: CSARDTEAFF.

Here the CDR3 DNA reads TGTGCCAGCAGCCCCCGGACAGGGGGTTTCACTGAAGCTTTCTTT. Translation: CASSPRTGGFTEAFF. The chain combines TRBV7-9 with TRBJ1-1; TRBD1 agrees at 10 bases. V dropped 5 bases and J dropped 4; count of bases not matched to a gene: 7. Germline loops: CDR1 SEHNR, CDR2 FQNEAQ (reference sequence). This CDR3 is 15 amino acids long.

The CDR3 nucleotides read TGCAGCGTTGGAGGCAGGGGTGGCACTGAAGCTTTCTTT. Its protein product is CSVGGRGGTEAFF. This chain uses TRBV29-1 with TRBJ1-1, with D maybe TRBD1 (6 bases). V was shortened by 4 bases and J by 4 bases, with 13 bases between the two germline ends. The CDR3 is made up of 13 amino acids. Germline CDR1 reads SQVTM; CDR2 reads ANQGSEA.

This clonotype was detected only a few times. The V call is TRBV9, the J call TRBJ2-1; 8 nucleotides align to TRBD2. The germline V gene has CDR1 SGDLS and CDR2 YYNGEE. The J segment lost 10 bases and the V segment lost 0 bases, leaving 6 bases of the junction unmatched. The CDR3 extends over 14 amino acids. The CDR3: CASSVVGTSREQFF. DNA of the CDR3: TGTGCCAGCAGCGTAGTGGGGACTAGTCGCGAGCAGTTCTTC.

The chain employs TRBV7-2 and TRBJ2-4, with a weak D call TRBD1 (5 bases). From germline, CDR1 is SGHTA and CDR2 FQGNSA. CDR3 size: 12 residues. Trimming shortened V by 4 bases and J by 7 bases, and 8 bases separated the two germline ends. The chain's CDR3 is CASSSRQNIQYF. CDR3 nucleotide sequence: TGTGCCAGCAGCTCTCGACAGAACATTCAGTACTTC.

V gene TRBV20-1 combines with J gene TRBJ2-7; 8 bases match TRBD1. The CDR3 extends over 18 amino acids. Trimming took 1 base from V and 0 from J; bases not matched to a gene: 14. Germline V lookup: CDR1 DFQATT, CDR2 SNEGSKA (reference sequence). The CDR3 bases are TGCAGTGCTAGAGGGCGGACAGGGTACAGGTCCGACTCCTACGAGCAGTACTTC. The encoded protein is CSARGRTGYRSDSYEQYF.

This clonotype appeared a few times. This chain uses TRBV11-2 with TRBJ2-1; D gene unclear. Deletions cut 5 bases from V and 7 bases from J, with 15 bases between. The V gene's germline CDR1 is SGHAT and CDR2 FQNNGV. This CDR3 region has 14 residues. CDR3 amino acids: CASSRGRSLNEQFF. The DNA for the CDR3 is TGTGCCAGCAGCCGTGGACGCAGCTTGAATGAGCAGTTCTTC.

This clonotype was found a few times. The V and J genes are TRBV18 and TRBJ2-3; 9 nucleotides agree with TRBD2. The CDR3 spans 15 residues. J gave up 4 bases and V 3 bases, and 5 bases lay outside the gene matches. Germline CDR1 reads KGHSH; CDR2 reads LQKENI. CDR3 residues: CASSPSGGRPDTQYF. The CDR3 bases are TGTGCCAGCTCACCTAGCGGGGGAAGGCCAGATACGCAGTATTTT. Complete variable domain (other parts from reference TRBV18 and TRBJ2-3): NAGVMQNPRHLVRRRGQEARLRCSPMKGHSHVYWYRQLPEEGLKFMVYLQKENIIDESGMPKERFSAEFPKEGPSILRIQQVVRGDSAAYFCASSPSGGRPDTQYFGPGTRLTVL.

The V and J genes are TRBV10-3 and TRBJ2-2, with TRBD1 identical over 10 bases. Germline V gives CDR1 ENHRY, CDR2 SYGVKD. The CDR3 is 15 amino acids. Trimming took 6 bases from V and 4 from J; bases not matched to a gene: 5. Here the CDR3 DNA reads TGTGCCATCAGACCGGGACAGGGGACCACCGGGGAGCTGTTTTTT. This encodes CAIRPGQGTTGELFF.